The clone carrying this T cell receptor beta chain was counted at least ten times. Its antigen is not identified. These data are taken from a study of regulatory T cells in long-lasting Graves disease. General observations from the study: New patients shared over 800 public clonotypes, fewer than the 2,500 to 3,500 shared by persistent patients. Investigators studied peripheral blood only, not thyroid tissue.

This CDR3 comprises 13 residues. The germline V and J ends were trimmed by 0 bases and 5 bases, with 9 bases remaining between them. Germline V gives CDR1 SGDLS, CDR2 YYNGEE. The sample's time point: newly diagnosed GD, antithyroid drugs for less than 3 months. PBMC-extracted RNA yielded the TCR library. Combining iRepertoire HTBI primers with Arm-PCR of CDR3 regions, the authors built TCR beta libraries. TCRdb reprocessed the multiplex PCR reads with MiXCR, giving one entry per CDR3 protein. The repertoire consists of around 500,000 distinct CDR3 sequences, with about 15% occurring once and the leading ten covering roughly 25%. The same data also contributed to another study, on T cells in Graves' hyperthyroidism and ophthalmopathy.

This sequence originates from a woman aged 35-60 years with Graves disease. The chain has TRBV9 and TRBJ2-7; the D is unclear. The input for sequencing was peripheral blood mononuclear cells (PBMCs), taken at new diagnosis, from a patient treated with antithyroid drugs. The CDR3, as DNA: TGTGCCAGCAGCGTAGAACCTCTCGACGAGCAGTACTTC. Translated, it gives CASSVEPLDEQYF.